This passage covers 16 T cell receptor beta chains from one sample sequenced in a study of OX40 agonist ivuxolimab in advanced cancers. Generated by immunoSEQ multiplex PCR, the TCRdb table keeps only in-frame clones and is missing some. The sample shows 77,000 or so clones, around 83% of them seen only once. The sequences come from CD4+ or CD8+ T cells sorted from blood, collected in a trial of the OX40 agonist ivuxolimab. Every receptor here comes from an adult with an advanced solid tumor such as melanoma, head and neck, liver or kidney cancer.

This rearrangement joins TRBV19 to TRBJ2-2, with 11 bases that match TRBD1. The V and J ends lost 5 bases and 1 base, in that order; junction bases with no gene match: 3. The CDR3 covers 16 residues. Germline loops: CDR1 LNHDA, CDR2 SQIVND (reference sequence). The CDR3 nucleotides read TGTGCCAGTAGTGGACAGGGGGCAAGGAACACCGGGGAGCTGTTTTTT. It is translated as CASSGQGARNTGELFF.

The rearrangement uses TRBV7-2 and TRBJ2-7, with D perhaps TRBD2 (5 bases). The CDR3 is made up of 14 amino acids. Germline V CDR1 and CDR2: SGHTA, FQGNSA. V lost 7 bases, J lost 4 bases, and 17 bases lay in between. The CDR3: CASTLEGITYEQYF. For the CDR3, the DNA is TGTGCCAGCACCCTAGAGGGAATTACTTACGAGCAGTACTTC.

V and J are TRBV30 and TRBJ2-5; no definite D call. TRBJ2-7 matches the DNA end more closely, so the J call is doubtful. This CDR3 has 12 amino acids. Per the germline V gene, CDR1 is GTSNPN and CDR2 is SVGIG (reference sequence). The CDR3 reads CAWSAGSYEQYF. CDR3 nucleotide sequence: TGTGCCTGGTCTGCAGGCTCCTACGAGCAGTACTTC.

V gene TRBV4-3 combines with J gene TRBJ2-3; D ambiguous. This CDR3 region has 13 residues. Germline lookup yields CDR1 LGHNA and CDR2 YSLEER. The V gene lost 3 bases and the J gene lost 2 bases, with 6 bases spanning the gap. CDR3 coding DNA: TGCGCCAGCAGCCATCGAATCACAGATACGCAGTATTTT. Translating it yields CASSHRITDTQYF.

The CDR3 region is CASRLTPSGGTGELFF. DNA of the CDR3: TGTGCAAGTCGCTTAACACCCAGCGGTGGCACCGGGGAGCTGTTTTTT. The rearrangement links TRBV12-2 to TRBJ2-2; the table assigns TRBD2, which was not confirmed against the DNA. TRBV12-2 corresponds to a pseudogene. The CDR3 is 16 residues long.

This clone was seen a single time. The gene calls are TRBV5-4 and TRBJ1-1; D unclear. The germline CDR1 and CDR2 sequences are SGHNT and YYREEE (reference sequence). CDR3 length: 14 amino acids. Trimming took 2 bases from V and 0 from J, leaving 8 bases between them. CDR3 bases: TGTGCCAGCAGCTTCTTCACCCTGAACACTGAAGCTTTCTTT. Residues: CASSFFTLNTEAFF.

V usage is TRBV28 and J usage is TRBJ2-7, with 10 bases fitting TRBD1. This CDR3 is built from 15 residues. Germline V gene sequence: CDR1 MDHEN, CDR2 SYDVKM. The V segment lost 2 bases and the J segment 3 bases; nucleotides outside the gene matches: 4. The CDR3 region is CASSLGGQGNYEQYF. DNA for the CDR3: TGTGCCAGCAGTTTAGGGGGACAGGGGAACTACGAGCAGTACTTC.

This sequence joins TRBV28 and TRBJ2-7; D might be TRBD1 (5 bases). V dropped 3 bases and J dropped 2 bases, with 8 bases sitting between them. Per the germline V gene, CDR1 is MDHEN and CDR2 is SYDVKM. The CDR3 has 13 residues. CDR3 DNA: TGTGCCAGCAGTTTGTGGGGCCCCTACGAGCAGTACTTC. Protein sequence: CASSLWGPYEQYF.

The genes are TRBV5-1 and TRBJ2-5; D is possibly TRBD1 (6 bases). CDR3 length: 15 residues. The V gene's germline CDR1 is SGHRS and CDR2 YFSETQ. The V end was cut by 0 bases, the J end by 3 bases, with 12 bases between. The CDR3 sequence: CASSLVGQNKETQYF. The DNA of the CDR3 is TGCGCCAGCAGCTTGGTTGGACAGAATAAAGAGACCCAGTACTTC.

The chain uses TRBV5-1 and TRBJ2-3, with 9 bases lining up with TRBD1. CDR1 is SGHRS and CDR2 is YFSETQ in the germline V gene. Trimming took 4 bases from V and 0 from J; bases not matched to a gene: 6. This CDR3 spans 16 amino acids. The CDR3, as DNA: TGCGCCAGCAGCCCTCAGACAGGGGGAAGCACAGATACGCAGTATTTT. This codes for CASSPQTGGSTDTQYF. The full variable domain, with the rest looked up from reference TRBV5-1 and TRBJ2-3, is KAGVTQTPRYLIKTRGQQVTLSCSPISGHRSVSWYQQTPGQGLQFLFEYFSETQRNKGNFPGRFSGRQFSNSRSEMNVSTLELGDSALYLCASSPQTGGSTDTQYFGPGTRLTVL.

The chain uses TRBV2 and TRBJ1-2; 7 nucleotides align to TRBD1. This CDR3 has 14 residues. The junction had 7 bases not matched to a gene; V was cut back by 7 bases and J by 2 bases. Germline CDR1 SNHLY, CDR2 FYNNEI. The CDR3: CASTVRGQNYGYTF. CDR3 sequence (DNA): TGTGCCAGCACCGTGAGGGGACAGAACTATGGCTACACCTTC.

This chain uses TRBV11-1 with TRBJ1-6; TRBD1 matches at 9 bases. CDR1 and CDR2 from the germline V gene are SGHAT and FQDESV (reference sequence). The J segment lost 6 bases and the V segment lost 6 bases, leaving 6 bases of the junction unmatched. This CDR3 comprises 15 residues. CDR3 nucleotide sequence: TGTGCCAGCAGTCGCATACAGGGGGCTAATTCACCCCTCCACTTT. It codes for CASSRIQGANSPLHF. The full variable domain, with the rest looked up from reference TRBV11-1 and TRBJ1-6, is EAEVAQSPRYKITEKSQAVAFWCDPISGHATLYWYRQILGQGPELLVQFQDESVVDDSQLPKDRFSAERLKGVDSTLKIQPAELGDSAMYLCASSRIQGANSPLHFGNGTRLTVT.

The genes are TRBV7-8 and TRBJ2-5; 7 bases line up with TRBD1. Looked up from germline, CDR1 is SGHVS and CDR2 is FQNEAQ. This CDR3 is 14 amino acids long. J lost 5 bases, V lost 5 bases, and 8 bases had no gene match. The CDR3 is CASSRDRFVETQYF. The CDR3 DNA reads TGTGCCAGCAGCCGGGACAGATTTGTGGAGACCCAGTACTTC.

The chain couples TRBV5-1 to TRBJ2-7; no definite D call. The CDR3 is made up of 11 amino acids. Germline CDR1 SGHRS, CDR2 YFSETQ. The germline V and J ends were trimmed by 3 bases and 5 bases, with 6 bases remaining between them. The CDR3 sequence: CASSSDHEQYF. DNA for the CDR3: TGCGCCAGCAGCTCCGACCACGAGCAGTACTTC.

The DNA for the CDR3 is TGTGCCAGCAGCGTGCGACAGGGGGATAGTACAGATACGCAGTATTTT. Translated: CASSVRQGDSTDTQYF. The V call is TRBV9, the J call TRBJ2-3; 9 nucleotides agree with TRBD1. V shed 2 bases, J shed 3 bases, and the junction held 7 bases outside the gene matches. CDR1 SGDLS and CDR2 YYNGEE come from the germline V gene. The CDR3 has 16 residues.

The CDR3 coding sequence is TGTGCCTGGAAGACCCTGGGCTTGAACTATGGCTACACCTTC. Protein product: CAWKTLGLNYGYTF. The chain couples TRBV30 to TRBJ1-2; no definite D call. Germline CDR1 is GTSNPN and CDR2 is SVGIG (reference sequence). This CDR3 contains 14 residues. Trimming took 4 bases from V and 2 from J, leaving 14 bases between them.